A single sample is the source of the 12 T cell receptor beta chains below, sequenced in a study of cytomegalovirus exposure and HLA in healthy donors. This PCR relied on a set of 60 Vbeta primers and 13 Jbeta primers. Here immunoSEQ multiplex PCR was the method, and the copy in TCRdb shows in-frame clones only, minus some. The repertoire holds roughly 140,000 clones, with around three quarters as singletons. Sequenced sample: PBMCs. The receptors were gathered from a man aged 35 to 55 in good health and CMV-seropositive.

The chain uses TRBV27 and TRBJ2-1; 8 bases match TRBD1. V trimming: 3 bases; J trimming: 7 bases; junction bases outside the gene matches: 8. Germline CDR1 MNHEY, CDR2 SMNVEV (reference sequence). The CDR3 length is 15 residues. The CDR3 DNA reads TGTGCCAGCAGTTTGGCAGGGGGCCAGACAAATGAGCAGTTCTTC. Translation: CASSLAGGQTNEQFF.

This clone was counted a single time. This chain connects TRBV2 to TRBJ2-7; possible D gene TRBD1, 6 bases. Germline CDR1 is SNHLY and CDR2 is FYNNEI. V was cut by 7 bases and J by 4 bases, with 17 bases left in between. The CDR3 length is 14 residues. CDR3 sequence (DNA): TGTGCCAGCAAATCACAGGGTTCCGCTTACGAGCAGTACTTC. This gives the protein CASKSQGSAYEQYF.

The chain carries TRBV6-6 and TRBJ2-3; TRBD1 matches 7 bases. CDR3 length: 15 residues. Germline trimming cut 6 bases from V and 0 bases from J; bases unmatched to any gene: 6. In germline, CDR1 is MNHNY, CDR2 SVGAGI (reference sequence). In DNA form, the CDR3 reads TGTGCCAGCAGCATCACAGGGGCTAGCACAGATACGCAGTATTTT. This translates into CASSITGASTDTQYF.

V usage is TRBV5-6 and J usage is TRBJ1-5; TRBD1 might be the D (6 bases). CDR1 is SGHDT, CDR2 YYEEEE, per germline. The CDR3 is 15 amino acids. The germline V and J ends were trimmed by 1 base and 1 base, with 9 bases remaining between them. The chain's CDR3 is CASSLTGMSNQPQHF. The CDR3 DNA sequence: TGTGCCAGCAGCTTGACAGGGATGAGCAATCAGCCCCAGCATTTT.

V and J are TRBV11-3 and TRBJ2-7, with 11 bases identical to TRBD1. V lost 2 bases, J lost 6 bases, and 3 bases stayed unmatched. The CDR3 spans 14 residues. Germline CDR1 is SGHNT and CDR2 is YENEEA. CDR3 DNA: TGTGCCAGCAGCTTATCCGGGACAGGGGGCGAGCAGTACTTC. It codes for CASSLSGTGGEQYF.

CDR3 in amino acids: CAWSTPGLAGLRPYNEQFF. CDR3 in DNA: TGTGCCTGGAGTACGCCGGGACTAGCGGGATTGCGGCCCTACAATGAGCAGTTCTTC. V and J are TRBV30 and TRBJ2-1, with 13 positions matching TRBD2. There are 19 residues in the CDR3. V dropped 2 bases and J dropped 2; count of bases not matched to a gene: 12. Germline CDR1 reads GTSNPN; CDR2 reads SVGIG (reference sequence).

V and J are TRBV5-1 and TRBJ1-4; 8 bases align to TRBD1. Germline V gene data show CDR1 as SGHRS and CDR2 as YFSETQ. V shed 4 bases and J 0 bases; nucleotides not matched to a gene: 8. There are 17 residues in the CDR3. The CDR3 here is CASSLGQGASTNEKLFF. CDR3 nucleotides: TGCGCCAGCAGCCTCGGACAGGGCGCGTCAACTAATGAAAAACTGTTTTTT.

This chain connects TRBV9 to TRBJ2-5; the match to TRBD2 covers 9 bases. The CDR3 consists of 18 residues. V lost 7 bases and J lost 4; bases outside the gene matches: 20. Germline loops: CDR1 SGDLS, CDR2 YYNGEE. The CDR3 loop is CASAAGALRGGALETQYF. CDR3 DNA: TGTGCCAGCGCAGCAGGGGCGTTGCGCGGGGGGGCCTTAGAGACCCAGTACTTC.

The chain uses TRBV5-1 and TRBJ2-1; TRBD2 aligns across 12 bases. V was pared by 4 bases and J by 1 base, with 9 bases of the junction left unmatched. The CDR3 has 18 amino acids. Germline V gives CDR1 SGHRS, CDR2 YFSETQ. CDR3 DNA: TGCGCCAGCAGCCAAAAAACCGGGACTAGCGGGTCCTACAATGAGCAGTTCTTC. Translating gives CASSQKTGTSGSYNEQFF. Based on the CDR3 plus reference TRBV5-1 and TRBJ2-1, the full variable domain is KAGVTQTPRYLIKTRGQQVTLSCSPISGHRSVSWYQQTPGQGLQFLFEYFSETQRNKGNFPGRFSGRQFSNSRSEMNVSTLELGDSALYLCASSQKTGTSGSYNEQFFGPGTRLTVL.

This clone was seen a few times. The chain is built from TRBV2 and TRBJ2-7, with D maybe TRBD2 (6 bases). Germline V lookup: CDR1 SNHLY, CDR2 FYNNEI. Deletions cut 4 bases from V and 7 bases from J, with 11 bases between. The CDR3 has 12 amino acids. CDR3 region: CASSAFGREQYF. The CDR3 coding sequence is TGTGCCAGCAGTGCCTTTGGGAGGGAGCAGTACTTC.

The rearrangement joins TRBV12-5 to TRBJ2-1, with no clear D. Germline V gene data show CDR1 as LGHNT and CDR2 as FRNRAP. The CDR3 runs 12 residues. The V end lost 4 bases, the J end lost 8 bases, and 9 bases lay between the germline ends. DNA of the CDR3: TGTGCTAGTGGTTCCTTAGGAGATGAGCAGTTCTTC. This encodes CASGSLGDEQFF.

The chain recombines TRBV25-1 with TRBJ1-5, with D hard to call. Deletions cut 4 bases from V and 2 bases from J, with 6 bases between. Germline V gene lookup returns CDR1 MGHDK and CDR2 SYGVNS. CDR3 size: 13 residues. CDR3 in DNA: TGTGCCAGCAGTGCTCTTGGCAATCAGCCCCAGCATTTT. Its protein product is CASSALGNQPQHF.